This is a list of T cell receptor beta chains from one sample in a study of OX40 agonist ivuxolimab in advanced cancers. Sequenced by immunoSEQ multiplex PCR; TCRdb stores in-frame clones only, minus some. The sample consists of about 100,000 clones, 80% to 95% of them appearing once. The specimen comprised CD4+ or CD8+ T cells sorted from blood, sampled in a trial of the OX40 agonist ivuxolimab. These receptor sequences come from an adult with an advanced solid tumor such as melanoma, head and neck, liver or kidney cancer. Each CDR3 is given with its conserved first and last residue. The order of the fields is D gene, V gene, J gene, clone size, CDR3 DNA, CDR3 protein. The D gene is left open where the match is weak. Expanded clones are given a class, and other clones once, few, many or no size at all.

>TRBD1|TRBV30|TRBJ2-7|-
TGTGCCTGGAACAGGGGGCTTCTCTACGAGCAGTACTTC
CAWNRGLLYEQYF
>TRBD1|TRBV10-2|TRBJ1-1|-
TGCGCCGTCCGTTGGGACAGGGGGTACCCTGGGAACACTGAAGCTTTCTTT
CAVRWDRGYPGNTEAFF
>TRBD2|TRBV11-3|TRBJ2-1|-
TGTGCCAGCAGCTTACAACTAGCGGGAGTTCGTGAGCAGTTCTTC
CASSLQLAGVREQFF
>TRBD1|TRBV5-1|TRBJ2-5|-
TGCGCCAGCAGCCCGACAGGGTTGAGAGAGACCCAGTACTTC
CASSPTGLRETQYF
>-|TRBV14|TRBJ1-1|-
TGTGCCAGCAGCACCTCAGGGTTGCCTATGACCACTGAAGCTTTCTTT
CASSTSGLPMTTEAFF
>-|TRBV11-2|TRBJ1-5|-
TGTGCCAGCAGGACTGGCAATCAGCCCCAGCATTTT
CASRTGNQPQHF
>TRBD1|TRBV5-5|TRBJ1-1|once
TGTGCCAGCAGCTGGGACAGGGAAGTGACTGAAGCTTTCTTT
CASSWDREVTEAFF
>TRBD1|TRBV5-1|TRBJ2-5|-
TGCGCCAGCAGCTTGGTAGGGACAGGACAAGAGACCCAGTACTTC
CASSLVGTGQETQYF
>-|TRBV28|TRBJ1-2|-
TGTGCCAGCAGTTCTCGGGGACATTACTATGGCTACACCTTC
CASSSRGHYYGYTF
>-|TRBV28|TRBJ1-1|-
TGTGCCAGCAGTTTAGCAGGGCAAGCTTTCTTT
CASSLAGQAFF
>-|TRBV21-1|TRBJ2-1|-
TGTGCCAGCAGCAACATAAGCGGGTTTTCCTACAATGAGCAGTTCTTC
CASSNISGFSYNEQFF
>TRBD2|TRBV7-2|TRBJ2-5|-
TGTGCCAGCAGCTTAGGATGGCGGGAGGGACGAGAGACCCAGTACTTC
CASSLGWREGRETQYF
>-|TRBV7-2|TRBJ2-5|-
TGTGCCAGCAGCCGGGCTAGGTATGAGACCCAGTACTTC
CASSRARYETQYF
>-|TRBV7-2|TRBJ1-4|medium-sized
TGTGCCAGCAGCTTATCGCAGGGTGGTGGGGAAAAACTGTTTTTT
CASSLSQGGGEKLFF
>TRBD1|TRBV6-5|TRBJ2-7|-
TGTGCCAGCAGTCTGGGACAGGGGGCCTACGAGCAGTACTTC
CASSLGQGAYEQYF
>TRBD1|TRBV7-9|TRBJ1-4|-
TGTGCCAGCAGCTTGGCCGGGACAGGGGGTGAAAAACTGTTTTTT
CASSLAGTGGEKLFF
>-|TRBV30|TRBJ2-5|-
TGTGCCTGGAGGGACGGGAGTGAAGGGGAGACCCAGTACTTC
CAWRDGSEGETQYF
>TRBD2|TRBV7-8|TRBJ2-3|-
TGTGCCAGCAGCGTTGTAGCGGGAGACTCACATACGCAGTATTTT
CASSVVAGDSHTQYF
>-|TRBV5-6|TRBJ2-1|-
TGTGCCAGCAGCTTTGGGCTCAACAATGAGCAGTTCTTC
CASSFGLNNEQFF
>-|TRBV15|TRBJ1-4|-
TGTGCCACCAGCAGAACCCAGGCAGCTAATGAAAAACTGTTTTTT
CATSRTQAANEKLFF
>TRBD1|TRBV19|TRBJ1-5|-
TGTGCCAGTAGTCAGGGGGCGAATCAGCCCCAGCATTTT
CASSQGANQPQHF
>-|TRBV30|TRBJ2-7|-
TGTGCCTGGAGTCTACCGGGACATTCCTACGAGCAGTACTTC
CAWSLPGHSYEQYF
>-|TRBV6-6|TRBJ2-2|-
TGTGCCAGCAGTTACTCCACCGGGGAGCTGTTTTTT
CASSYSTGELFF
>TRBD2|TRBV9|TRBJ2-7|-
TGTGCCAGCAGCGTAGTCAAGCGGGAGGATAGCTACGAGCAGTACTTC
CASSVVKREDSYEQYF
>-|TRBV28|TRBJ1-3|-
TGTGCCAGCAGTTTGCGGGTCCCTGGAAACACCATATATTTT
CASSLRVPGNTIYF
>TRBD1|TRBV6-1|TRBJ1-4|-
TGTGCCAGCAGTTCTCGCAGGGGGCGGGTTGAAAAACTGTTTTTT
CASSSRRGRVEKLFF
>-|TRBV7-7|TRBJ2-5|-
TGTGCTAGCAGTCGGACTACACGACAAGAGACCCAGTACTTC
CASSRTTRQETQYF
>TRBD1|TRBV10-3|TRBJ1-2|-
TGTGCCATCAGCTCGGGACAGGGGGCGCGTGGCTACACCTTC
CAISSGQGARGYTF